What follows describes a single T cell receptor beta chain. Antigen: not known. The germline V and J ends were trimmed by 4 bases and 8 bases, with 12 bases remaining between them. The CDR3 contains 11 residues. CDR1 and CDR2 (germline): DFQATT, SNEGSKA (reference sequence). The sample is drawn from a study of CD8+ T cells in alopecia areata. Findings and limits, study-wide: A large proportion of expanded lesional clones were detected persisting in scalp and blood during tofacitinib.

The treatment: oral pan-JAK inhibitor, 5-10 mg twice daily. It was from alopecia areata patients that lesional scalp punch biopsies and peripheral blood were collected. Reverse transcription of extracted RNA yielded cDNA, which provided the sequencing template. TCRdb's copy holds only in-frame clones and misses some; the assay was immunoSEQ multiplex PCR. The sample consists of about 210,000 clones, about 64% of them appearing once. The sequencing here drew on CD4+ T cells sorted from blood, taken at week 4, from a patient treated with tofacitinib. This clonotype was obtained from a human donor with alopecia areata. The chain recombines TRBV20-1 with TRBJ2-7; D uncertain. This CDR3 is CSAMGQSQQYF. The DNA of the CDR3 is TGCAGTGCTATGGGCCAAAGCCAGCAGTACTTC.